A selection of T cell receptor beta chains follows, all from one sample in a study of blood T cell repertoires in COVID-19. Assay: immunoSEQ multiplex PCR; the TCRdb copy retains only in-frame clones and omits some. The table has approximately 300,000 clones, approximately 90% seen once. Input material: PBMCs or T cells enriched from blood (not recorded which). The receptors were gathered from a woman under 30 who had recovered from COVID-19. CDR3s include the opening cysteine and the closing phenylalanine or tryptophan. Fields, in order: J gene, CDR3 length, V gene, CDR3 protein.

j_gene: TRBJ1-3; len: 14; v_gene: TRBV9; CDR3aa: CASRADDSGNTIYF
j_gene: TRBJ2-3; len: 13; v_gene: TRBV11-2; CDR3aa: CASRLAGSDTQYF
j_gene: TRBJ2-3; len: 12; v_gene: TRBV2; CDR3aa: CASSGQVRTQYF
j_gene: TRBJ2-1; len: 13; v_gene: TRBV7-9; CDR3aa: CASSLPGVPEQFF
j_gene: TRBJ1-2; len: 14; v_gene: TRBV28; CDR3aa: CASRSGQGRIHYTF
j_gene: TRBJ2-7; len: 11; v_gene: TRBV7-3; CDR3aa: CASSQTGEVYF
j_gene: TRBJ2-1; len: 14; v_gene: TRBV12-2; CDR3aa: CASRLVAGGPEQFF
j_gene: TRBJ1-1; len: 15; v_gene: TRBV9; CDR3aa: CASSVLDSLNTEAFF
j_gene: TRBJ1-1; len: 15; v_gene: TRBV5-1; CDR3aa: CASSSIGQGNTEAFF
j_gene: TRBJ2-3; len: 16; v_gene: TRBV30; CDR3aa: CAWTPAGGLTVDTQYF
j_gene: TRBJ2-5; len: 16; v_gene: TRBV9; CDR3aa: CASSAAPSGGGGTQYF
j_gene: TRBJ1-4; len: 14; v_gene: TRBV11-2; CDR3aa: CASSLGAGVEKLFF
j_gene: TRBJ2-7; len: 13; v_gene: TRBV5-1; CDR3aa: CASSLEPRDEQYF
j_gene: TRBJ1-2; len: 13; v_gene: TRBV19; CDR3aa: CASSIAENYGYTF
j_gene: TRBJ2-7; len: 13; v_gene: TRBV6-5; CDR3aa: CASSPGRSYEQYF
j_gene: TRBJ1-2; len: 14; v_gene: TRBV28; CDR3aa: CASSAGTGPYGYTF
j_gene: TRBJ2-1; len: 15; v_gene: TRBV19; CDR3aa: CASNEQGISYNEQFF
j_gene: TRBJ2-1; len: 16; v_gene: TRBV7-2; CDR3aa: CASSLVGTSGTNEQFF
j_gene: TRBJ2-7; len: 13; v_gene: TRBV7-2; CDR3aa: CASSSYTSYEQYF
j_gene: TRBJ2-6; len: 18; v_gene: TRBV11-3; CDR3aa: CASSLGWGREAGANVLTF
j_gene: TRBJ1-1; len: 12; v_gene: TRBV29-1; CDR3aa: CSVVGAHTEAFF
j_gene: TRBJ2-1; len: 15; v_gene: TRBV2; CDR3aa: CASSETGTGIYEQFF
j_gene: TRBJ2-3; len: 12; v_gene: TRBV5-1; CDR3aa: CASSSEADTQYF
j_gene: TRBJ2-2; len: 19; v_gene: TRBV10-2; CDR3aa: CASSDPLGLAGGGPGELFF
j_gene: TRBJ2-5; len: 12; v_gene: TRBV7-2; CDR3aa: CASSSHGETQYF
j_gene: TRBJ2-5; len: 15; v_gene: TRBV7-6; CDR3aa: CASSLATLDVETQYF
j_gene: TRBJ1-6; len: 15; v_gene: TRBV3-1/TRBV3-2; CDR3aa: CASSQVRGLRSPLHF
j_gene: TRBJ1-1; len: 14; v_gene: TRBV5-1; CDR3aa: CASSLLQGGTEAFF
j_gene: TRBJ2-5; len: 13; v_gene: TRBV19; CDR3aa: CASSGGFQETQYF
j_gene: TRBJ1-1; len: 15; v_gene: TRBV27; CDR3aa: CASSSYGLKFTEAFF
j_gene: TRBJ1-2; len: 17; v_gene: TRBV28; CDR3aa: CASSRPEGRGEDYGYTF
j_gene: TRBJ2-3; len: 13; v_gene: TRBV24-1; CDR3aa: CATSDSSTDTQYF
j_gene: TRBJ2-7; len: 13; v_gene: TRBV14; CDR3aa: CASRPGQPYEQYF
j_gene: TRBJ2-2; len: 12; v_gene: TRBV29-1; CDR3aa: CSVRTGTGELFF
j_gene: TRBJ1-4; len: 15; v_gene: TRBV4-2; CDR3aa: CASSQGGTENEKLFF
j_gene: TRBJ2-6; len: 18; v_gene: TRBV18; CDR3aa: CASSPSEGAISGANVLTF
j_gene: TRBJ2-4; len: 14; v_gene: TRBV7-2; CDR3aa: CASSHGDSRNIQYF
j_gene: TRBJ1-5; len: 14; v_gene: TRBV5-4; CDR3aa: CASSLGGGDQPQHF
j_gene: TRBJ1-4; len: 14; v_gene: TRBV3-1/TRBV3-2; CDR3aa: CASSQAQGGEKLFF
j_gene: TRBJ1-5; len: 16; v_gene: TRBV6-1; CDR3aa: CASSELQDYSNQPQHF
j_gene: TRBJ1-1; len: 15; v_gene: TRBV5-1; CDR3aa: CASSFFGGLNTEAFF
j_gene: TRBJ1-1; len: 11; v_gene: TRBV30; CDR3aa: CAWNLDILAFF
j_gene: TRBJ2-5; len: 13; v_gene: TRBV5-1; CDR3aa: CASSLAQQETQYF
j_gene: TRBJ2-5; len: 14; v_gene: TRBV5-4; CDR3aa: CASSSGTGQETQYF
j_gene: TRBJ1-2; len: 11; v_gene: TRBV25-1; CDR3aa: CASAAGDGYTF
j_gene: TRBJ1-5; len: 18; v_gene: TRBV27; CDR3aa: CASSLSPADREVGQPQHF
j_gene: TRBJ1-1; len: 12; v_gene: TRBV9; CDR3aa: CASSGITGTAFF
j_gene: TRBJ2-2; len: 17; v_gene: TRBV7-9; CDR3aa: CASSPPRTGGKAGELFF
j_gene: TRBJ2-3; len: 14; v_gene: TRBV10-3; CDR3aa: CAIKRGRDTDTQYF
j_gene: TRBJ1-2; len: 14; v_gene: TRBV5-6; CDR3aa: CASSPLTPNYGYTF
j_gene: TRBJ1-4; len: 15; v_gene: TRBV6-5; CDR3aa: CASSYSRDSGEKLFF
j_gene: TRBJ1-5; len: 13; v_gene: TRBV27; CDR3aa: CASSLTENQPQHF
j_gene: TRBJ1-1; len: 13; v_gene: TRBV6-1; CDR3aa: CASSEMSFAEAFF